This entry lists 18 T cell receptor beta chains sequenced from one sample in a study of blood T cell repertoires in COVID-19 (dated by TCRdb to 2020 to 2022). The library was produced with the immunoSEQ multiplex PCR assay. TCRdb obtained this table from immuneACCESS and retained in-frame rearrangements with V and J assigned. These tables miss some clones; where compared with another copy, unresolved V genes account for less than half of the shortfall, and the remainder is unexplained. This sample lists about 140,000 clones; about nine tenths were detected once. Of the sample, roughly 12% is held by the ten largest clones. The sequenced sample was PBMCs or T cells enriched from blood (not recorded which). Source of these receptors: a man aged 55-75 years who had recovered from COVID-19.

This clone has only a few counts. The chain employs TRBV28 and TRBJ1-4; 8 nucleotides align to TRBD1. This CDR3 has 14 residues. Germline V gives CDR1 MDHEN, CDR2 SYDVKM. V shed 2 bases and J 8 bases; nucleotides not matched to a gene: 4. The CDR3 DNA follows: TGTGCCAGCAGTTTAGGGACAGGCGTAGAAAAACTGTTTTTT. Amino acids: CASSLGTGVEKLFF.

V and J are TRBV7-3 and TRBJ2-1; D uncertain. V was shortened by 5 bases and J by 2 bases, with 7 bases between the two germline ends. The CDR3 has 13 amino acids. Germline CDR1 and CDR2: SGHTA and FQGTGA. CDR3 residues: CASSPSPYNEQFF. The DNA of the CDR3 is TGTGCCAGCAGCCCCTCCCCCTACAATGAGCAGTTCTTC.

The CDR3 here is CASSYSRAGEQYF. The CDR3 coding sequence is TGTGCCAGCAGTTATTCCAGGGCGGGAGAGCAGTACTTC. The rearrangement uses TRBV12-3 or TRBV12-4 and TRBJ2-7; D perhaps matches TRBD2 (6 bases). CDR3 length equals 13 residues. The germline V and J ends were trimmed by 4 bases and 7 bases, with 14 bases remaining between them.

The DNA for the CDR3 is TGTGCCAGCAGCAAAATGTGCCGGGTCCGGAACACTGAAGCTTTCTTT. Translated, it gives CASSKMCRVRNTEAFF. This sequence joins TRBV21-1 and TRBJ1-1. TRBV21-1 is a pseudogene segment. The CDR3 sequence is 16 residues long.

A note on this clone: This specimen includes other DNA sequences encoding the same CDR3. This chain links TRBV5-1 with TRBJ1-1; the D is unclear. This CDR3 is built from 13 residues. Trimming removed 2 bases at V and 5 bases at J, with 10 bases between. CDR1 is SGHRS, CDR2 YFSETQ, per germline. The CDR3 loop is CASSFGEGTEAFF. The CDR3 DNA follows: TGCGCCAGCAGCTTCGGGGAGGGTACTGAAGCTTTCTTT. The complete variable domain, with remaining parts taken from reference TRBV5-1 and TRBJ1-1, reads KAGVTQTPRYLIKTRGQQVTLSCSPISGHRSVSWYQQTPGQGLQFLFEYFSETQRNKGNFPGRFSGRQFSNSRSEMNVSTLELGDSALYLCASSFGEGTEAFFGQGTRLTVV.

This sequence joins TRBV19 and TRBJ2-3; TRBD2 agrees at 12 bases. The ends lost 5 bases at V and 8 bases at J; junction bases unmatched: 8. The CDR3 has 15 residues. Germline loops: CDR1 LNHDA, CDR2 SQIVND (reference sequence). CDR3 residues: CASSSASGGAGTQYF. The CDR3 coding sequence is TGTGCCAGTAGTTCGGCTAGCGGGGGGGCCGGTACGCAGTATTTT. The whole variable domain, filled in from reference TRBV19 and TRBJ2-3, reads DGGITQSPKYLFRKEGQNVTLSCEQNLNHDAMYWYRQDPGQGLRLIYYSQIVNDFQKGDIAEGYSVSREKKESFPLTVTSAQKNPTAFYLCASSSASGGAGTQYFGPGTRLTVL.

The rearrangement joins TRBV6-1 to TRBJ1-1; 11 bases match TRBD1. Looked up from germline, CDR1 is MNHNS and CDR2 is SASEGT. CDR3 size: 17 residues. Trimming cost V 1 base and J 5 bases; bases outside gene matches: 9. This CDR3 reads CASSEVGTGGVRTEAFF. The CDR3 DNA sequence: TGTGCCAGCAGTGAAGTCGGGACAGGGGGAGTGAGGACTGAAGCTTTCTTT.

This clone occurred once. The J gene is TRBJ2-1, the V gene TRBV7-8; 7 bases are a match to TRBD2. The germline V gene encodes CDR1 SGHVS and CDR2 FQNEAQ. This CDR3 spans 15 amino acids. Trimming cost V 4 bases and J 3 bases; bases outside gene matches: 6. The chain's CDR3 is CASSSRTSSYNEQFF. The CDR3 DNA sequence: TGTGCCAGCAGCTCCAGGACTAGTAGCTACAATGAGCAGTTCTTC.

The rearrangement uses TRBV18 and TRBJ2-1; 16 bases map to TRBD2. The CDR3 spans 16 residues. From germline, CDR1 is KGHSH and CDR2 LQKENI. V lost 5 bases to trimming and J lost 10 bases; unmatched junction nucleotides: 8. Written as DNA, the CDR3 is TGTGCCAGCTCAAGCGCCGGGACTAGCGGGAGGGCCGAGCAGTTCTTC. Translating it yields CASSSAGTSGRAEQFF.

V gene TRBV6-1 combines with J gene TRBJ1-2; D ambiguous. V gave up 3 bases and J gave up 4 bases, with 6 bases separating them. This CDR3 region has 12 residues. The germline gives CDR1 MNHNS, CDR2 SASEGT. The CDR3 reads CASSENSYGYTF. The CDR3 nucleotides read TGTGCCAGCAGTGAGAACAGCTATGGCTACACCTTC.

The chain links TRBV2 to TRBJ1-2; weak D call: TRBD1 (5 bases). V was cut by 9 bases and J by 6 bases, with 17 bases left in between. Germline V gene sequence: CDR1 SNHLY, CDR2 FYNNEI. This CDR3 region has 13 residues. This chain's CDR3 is CASRGESGNGYTF. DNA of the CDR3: TGTGCCAGTCGGGGGGAGTCTGGCAATGGCTACACCTTC. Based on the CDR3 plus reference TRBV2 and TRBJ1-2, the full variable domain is EPEVTQTPSHQVTQMGQEVILRCVPISNHLYFYWYRQILGQKVEFLVSFYNNEISEKSEIFDDQFSVERPDGSNFTLKIRSTKLEDSAMYFCASRGESGNGYTFGSGTRLTVV.

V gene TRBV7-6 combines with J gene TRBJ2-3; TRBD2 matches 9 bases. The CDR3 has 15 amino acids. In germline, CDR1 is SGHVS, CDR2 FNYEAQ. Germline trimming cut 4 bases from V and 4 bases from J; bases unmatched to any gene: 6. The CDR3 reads CASSSSSGVSDTQYF. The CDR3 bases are TGTGCCAGCAGCTCGTCTAGCGGGGTTTCAGATACGCAGTATTTT. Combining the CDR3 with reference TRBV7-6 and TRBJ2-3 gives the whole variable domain GAGVSQSPRYKVTKRGQDVALRCDPISGHVSLYWYRQALGQGPEFLTYFNYEAQQDKSGLPNDRFSAERPEGSISTLTIQRTEQRDSAMYRCASSSSSGVSDTQYFGPGTRLTVL.

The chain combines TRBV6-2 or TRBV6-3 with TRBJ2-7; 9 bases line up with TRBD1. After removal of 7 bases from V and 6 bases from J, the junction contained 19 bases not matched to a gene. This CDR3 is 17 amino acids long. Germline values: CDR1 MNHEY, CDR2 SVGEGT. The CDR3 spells CASTPRGAGQGKSEQYF. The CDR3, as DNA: TGTGCCAGCACCCCCCGCGGGGCGGGACAGGGAAAATCCGAGCAGTACTTC.

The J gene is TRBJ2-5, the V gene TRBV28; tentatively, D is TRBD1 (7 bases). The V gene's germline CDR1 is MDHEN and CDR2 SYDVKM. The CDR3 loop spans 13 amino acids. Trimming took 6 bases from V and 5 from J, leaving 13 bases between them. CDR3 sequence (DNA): TGTGCCAGCAGACTGACAGGGAGGGAGACCCAGTACTTC. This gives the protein CASRLTGRETQYF.

In DNA, the CDR3 is TGTGCCAGCAGCCCGACAGGGGGCGCCATCGGAAGGCAGTACTTC. Translation: CASSPTGGAIGRQYF. The chain carries TRBV27 and TRBJ2-7; TRBD1 matches at 10 bases. V was pared by 6 bases and J by 9 bases, with 14 bases of the junction left unmatched. The germline gives CDR1 MNHEY, CDR2 SMNVEV (reference sequence). The CDR3 length is 15 residues.

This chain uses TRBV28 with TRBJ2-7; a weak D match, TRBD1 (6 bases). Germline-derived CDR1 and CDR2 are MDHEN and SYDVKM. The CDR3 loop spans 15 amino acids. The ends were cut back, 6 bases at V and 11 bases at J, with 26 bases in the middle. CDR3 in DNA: TGTGCCAGCAGCCCCCCCAGGGGAAATGCATACGACGAGTACTTC. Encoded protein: CASSPPRGNAYDEYF.

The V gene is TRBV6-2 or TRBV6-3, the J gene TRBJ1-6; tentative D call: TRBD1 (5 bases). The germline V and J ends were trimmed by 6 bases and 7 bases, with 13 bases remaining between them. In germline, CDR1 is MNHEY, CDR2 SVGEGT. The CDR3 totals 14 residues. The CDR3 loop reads CASSPGSGNSPLHF. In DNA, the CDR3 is TGTGCCAGCAGCCCTGGTTCAGGGAATTCACCCCTCCACTTT.

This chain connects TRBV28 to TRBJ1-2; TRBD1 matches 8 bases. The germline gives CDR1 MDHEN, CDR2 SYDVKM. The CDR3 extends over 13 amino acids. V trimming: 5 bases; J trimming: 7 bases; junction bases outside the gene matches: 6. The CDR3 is CASSPDRGSGYTF. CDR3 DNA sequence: TGTGCCAGCAGTCCAGACAGGGGCAGTGGCTACACCTTC.